What follows are 19 T cell receptor beta chains derived from one specimen sequenced in a study of T cells in localized non-small cell lung cancer. TCRdb's copy holds only in-frame clones and misses some; the assay was immunoSEQ multiplex PCR. The repertoire holds about 52,000 clones, with around 87% as singletons. This specimen was PBMCs, taken before any cancer treatment. The origin of the receptors is a female donor with stage II lung adenocarcinoma.

The V call is TRBV27, the J call TRBJ2-1; D possibly uses TRBD1 or TRBD2 (6 bases each). Germline V gene lookup returns CDR1 MNHEY and CDR2 SMNVEV (reference sequence). This CDR3 contains 17 residues. Trimming took 4 bases from V and 0 from J, leaving 16 bases between them. The CDR3 sequence: CASSYSGGPSSYNEQFF. The CDR3 nucleotides read TGTGCCAGCAGTTACTCCGGGGGCCCCTCCTCCTACAATGAGCAGTTCTTC.

The chain is built from TRBV6-1 and TRBJ2-7; D perhaps matches TRBD1 (5 bases). The ends were cut back, 0 bases at V and 4 bases at J, with 19 bases in the middle. This CDR3 has 17 amino acids. Germline V lookup: CDR1 MNHNS, CDR2 SASEGT. The CDR3 protein is CASSEARLNRGGYEQYF. CDR3 nucleotide sequence: TGTGCCAGCAGTGAAGCGCGGCTCAATAGGGGCGGTTACGAGCAGTACTTC.

V usage is TRBV5-1 and J usage is TRBJ1-1; 7 positions match TRBD1. The CDR3 is 13 amino acids. J gave up 6 bases and V 1 base, and 3 bases lay outside the gene matches. Germline lookup yields CDR1 SGHRS and CDR2 YFSETQ. In DNA form, the CDR3 reads TGCGCCAGCAGCTTGAATACAGGGGCTGAAGCTTTCTTT. Translated: CASSLNTGAEAFF.

This sequence joins TRBV27 and TRBJ1-1, with a possible D match to TRBD1 (5 bases). The CDR3 totals 13 residues. The germline gives CDR1 MNHEY, CDR2 SMNVEV (reference sequence). The V gene lost 11 bases and the J gene lost 1 base, with 14 bases spanning the gap. The CDR3 DNA reads as TGTGCCGCCTCGGGACGGACGAACACTGAAGCTTTCTTT. Encoded protein: CAASGRTNTEAFF.

Only a few counts were recorded for this clone. The chain is built from TRBV6-4 and TRBJ1-1; no clear D. CDR3 length: 13 residues. Germline CDR1 is MRHNA and CDR2 is SNTAGT. V was cut by 4 bases and J by 1 base, with 7 bases left in between. CDR3 sequence reads: CASSVEGNTEAFF. In nucleotides, the CDR3 is TGTGCCAGCAGTGTAGAGGGGAACACTGAAGCTTTCTTT.

The chain employs TRBV5-6 and TRBJ2-1; 9 bases fit TRBD2. J lost 5 bases, V lost 0 bases, and 6 bases had no gene match. The CDR3 is 16 amino acids. Germline V gene data show CDR1 as SGHDT and CDR2 as YYEEEE. CDR3 sequence reads: CASSLDISGGDNEQFF. The CDR3 region has the DNA TGTGCCAGCAGCTTGGATATTAGCGGGGGAGACAATGAGCAGTTCTTC.

The chain is built from TRBV7-9 and TRBJ2-3; no clear D gene. This CDR3 is 15 amino acids long. In germline, CDR1 is SEHNR, CDR2 FQNEAQ (reference sequence). Trimming took 1 base from V and 1 from J, leaving 9 bases between them. The CDR3 nucleotides read TGTGCCAGCAGCTTAGAGAAGGTGGGCACAGATACGCAGTATTTT. Translating gives CASSLEKVGTDTQYF.

The V and J genes are TRBV12-5 and TRBJ1-2; possible D gene TRBD1, 6 bases. Germline V gives CDR1 LGHNT, CDR2 FRNRAP. V lost 0 bases to trimming and J lost 1 base, with 21 bases between them. This CDR3 region has 19 residues. DNA of the CDR3: TGTGCTAGTGGTTTGGTACTAGGGTGGTCGGACAGATTTAACTATGGCTACACCTTC. Translation: CASGLVLGWSDRFNYGYTF. Filled out from reference TRBV12-5 and TRBJ1-2, the complete variable domain reads DARVTQTPRHKVTEMGQEVTMRCQPILGHNTVFWYRQTMMQGLELLAYFRNRAPLDDSGMPKDRFSAEMPDATLATLKIQPSEPRDSAVYFCASGLVLGWSDRFNYGYTFGSGTRLTVV.

The chain carries TRBV2 and TRBJ2-7, with TRBD1 identical over 8 bases. The length of the CDR3 is 13 residues. The junction had 6 bases not matched to a gene; V was cut back by 8 bases and J by 3 bases. Germline CDR1 SNHLY, CDR2 FYNNEI. CDR3 residues: CASGRQGIYEQYF. CDR3 coding DNA: TGTGCCAGCGGAAGACAGGGGATCTACGAGCAGTACTTC.

This chain joins TRBV28 and TRBJ2-3, with D unresolved. V was cut by 1 base and J by 0 bases, with 23 bases left in between. Per germline, CDR1 MDHEN and CDR2 SYDVKM. The CDR3 length is 20 residues. The CDR3 reads CASSLYPVQGLLGSTDTQYF. The CDR3 nucleotides are TGTGCCAGCAGTTTATACCCCGTTCAAGGGCTCCTGGGCAGCACAGATACGCAGTATTTT.

V gene TRBV7-8 combines with J gene TRBJ2-1; 7 nucleotides agree with TRBD1. This CDR3 contains 14 residues. Trimming took 5 bases from V and 8 from J; bases not matched to a gene: 9. Germline CDR1 and CDR2: SGHVS and FQNEAQ. Here the CDR3 reads CASSVRDSSHEQFF. The CDR3 DNA reads TGTGCCAGCAGCGTCCGGGACAGTTCCCATGAGCAGTTCTTC.

A word on this clone: Sequence at one end of the junction differs from germline and may be a read error. The chain combines TRBV5-3 with TRBJ1-2; TRBD1 matches at 10 bases. TRBV5-3 is given ORF status, its function remaining uncertain. The CDR3 consists of 14 residues. CDR3 coding DNA: TGTGCCAGCAGCTCGGGACAGGGGACGCGTGGCTACACCTTC. The encoded protein is CASSSGQGTRGYTF.

The V call is TRBV30, the J call TRBJ1-1, with 7 bases lining up with TRBD1. The CDR3 runs 19 residues. Germline CDR1 is GTSNPN and CDR2 is SVGIG (reference sequence). The V gene end was trimmed by 5 bases and the J gene end by 2 bases; junction bases not matched to a gene: 23. CDR3 sequence: CAWAGTAKFSPWENTEAFF. DNA for the CDR3: TGTGCCTGGGCCGGGACAGCAAAGTTCTCACCTTGGGAAAACACTGAAGCTTTCTTT.

The rearrangement joins TRBV7-6 to TRBJ1-5; D is ambiguous. The CDR3 spans 14 residues. Germline V lookup: CDR1 SGHVS, CDR2 FNYEAQ. V was clipped by 0 bases and J by 4 bases, with 7 bases between them. CDR3 coding DNA: TGTGCCAGCAGCTTAGCGGTAGGAAATCAGCCCCAGCATTTT. It yields the protein CASSLAVGNQPQHF. Using reference TRBV7-6 and TRBJ1-5 for the parts outside the CDR3, the full variable domain is GAGVSQSPRYKVTKRGQDVALRCDPISGHVSLYWYRQALGQGPEFLTYFNYEAQQDKSGLPNDRFSAERPEGSISTLTIQRTEQRDSAMYRCASSLAVGNQPQHFGDGTRLSIL.

This chain links TRBV10-3 with TRBJ2-7; tentative D call: TRBD2 (5 bases). Germline V gives CDR1 ENHRY, CDR2 SYGVKD. The CDR3 loop spans 13 amino acids. V lost 0 bases to trimming and J lost 3 bases, with 6 bases between them. The CDR3 sequence: CAISESGSYEQYF. The CDR3 coding sequence is TGTGCCATCAGTGAGTCAGGGAGCTACGAGCAGTACTTC.

The V call is TRBV30, the J call TRBJ1-5; D is unresolved. Trimming took off 0 bases at V and 4 bases at J, with 4 bases between the two ends. This CDR3 is built from 12 residues. The germline V gene encodes CDR1 GTSNPN and CDR2 SVGIG (reference sequence). The CDR3 DNA reads as TGTGCCTGGAGTGTACAAAATCAGCCCCAGCATTTT. It yields the protein CAWSVQNQPQHF. The whole variable domain, remainder taken from reference TRBV30 and TRBJ1-5, is SQTIHQWPATLVQPVGSPLSLECTVEGTSNPNLYWYRQAAGRGLQLLFYSVGIGQISSEVPQNLSASRPQDRQFILSSKKLLLSDSGFYLCAWSVQNQPQHFGDGTRLSIL.

This chain uses TRBV5-1 with TRBJ2-1; D gene ambiguous. Trimming pared 2 bases from V and 8 bases from J, leaving 5 bases between. Looked up from germline, CDR1 is SGHRS and CDR2 is YFSETQ. This CDR3 spans 11 amino acids. The CDR3 DNA sequence: TGCGCCAGCAGCTTACACGATGAGCAGTTCTTC. Its protein product is CASSLHDEQFF.

The chain links TRBV5-4 to TRBJ2-7; 7 bases line up with TRBD1. The CDR3 consists of 14 residues. J gave up 1 base and V 4 bases, and 5 bases lay outside the gene matches. Per germline, CDR1 SGHNT and CDR2 YYREEE (reference sequence). The CDR3 DNA follows: TGTGCCAGCAGCCTCGGGACAGTTTCCTACGAGCAGTACTTC. The encoded protein is CASSLGTVSYEQYF.

The rearrangement uses TRBV5-1 and TRBJ1-1, with D perhaps TRBD1 (5 bases). CDR3 length equals 14 residues. V was pared by 3 bases and J by 7 bases, with 16 bases between. Germline CDR1 reads SGHRS; CDR2 reads YFSETQ. The CDR3 DNA is TGCGCCAGCAGCTCCGTGCTGGGGGGAGATGAAGCTTTCTTT. It specifies CASSSVLGGDEAFF. Supplemented by reference TRBV5-1 and TRBJ1-1, the full variable domain reads KAGVTQTPRYLIKTRGQQVTLSCSPISGHRSVSWYQQTPGQGLQFLFEYFSETQRNKGNFPGRFSGRQFSNSRSEMNVSTLELGDSALYLCASSSVLGGDEAFFGQGTRLTVV.